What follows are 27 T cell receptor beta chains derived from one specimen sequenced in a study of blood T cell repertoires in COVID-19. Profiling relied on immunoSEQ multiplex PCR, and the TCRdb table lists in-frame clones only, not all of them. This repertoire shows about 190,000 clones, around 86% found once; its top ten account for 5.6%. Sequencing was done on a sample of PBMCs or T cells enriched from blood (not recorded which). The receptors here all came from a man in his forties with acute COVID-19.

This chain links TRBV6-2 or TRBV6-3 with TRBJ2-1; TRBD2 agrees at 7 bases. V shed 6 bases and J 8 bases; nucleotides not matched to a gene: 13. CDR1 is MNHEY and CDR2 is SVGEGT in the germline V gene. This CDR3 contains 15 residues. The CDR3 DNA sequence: TGTGCCAGCAGCCTACCGGGGGAGGGCCACGATGAGCAGTTCTTC. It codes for CASSLPGEGHDEQFF.

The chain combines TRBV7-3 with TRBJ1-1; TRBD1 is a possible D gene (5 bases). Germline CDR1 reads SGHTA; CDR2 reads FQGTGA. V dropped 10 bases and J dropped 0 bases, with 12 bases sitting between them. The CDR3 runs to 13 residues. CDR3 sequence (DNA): TGTGCCACTTCACAGGACATGAACACTGAAGCTTTCTTT. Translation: CATSQDMNTEAFF. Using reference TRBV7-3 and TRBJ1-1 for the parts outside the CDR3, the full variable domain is GAGVSQTPSNKVTEKGKYVELRCDPISGHTALYWYRQSLGQGPEFLIYFQGTGAADDSGLPNDRFFAVRPEGSVSTLKIQRTERGDSAVYLCATSQDMNTEAFFGQGTRLTVV.

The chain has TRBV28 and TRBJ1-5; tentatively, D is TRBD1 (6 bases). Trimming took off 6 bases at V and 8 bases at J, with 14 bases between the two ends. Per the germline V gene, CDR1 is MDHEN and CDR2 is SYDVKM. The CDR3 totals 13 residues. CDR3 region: CASRVEGVKPQHF. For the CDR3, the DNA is TGTGCCAGCAGAGTTGAGGGGGTTAAGCCCCAGCATTTT.

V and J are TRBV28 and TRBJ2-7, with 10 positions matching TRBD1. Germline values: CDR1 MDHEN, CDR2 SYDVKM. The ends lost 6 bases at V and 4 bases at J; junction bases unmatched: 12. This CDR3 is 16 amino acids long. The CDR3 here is CASSPHYGTGVYEQYF. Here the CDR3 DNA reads TGTGCCAGCAGCCCACACTACGGGACAGGGGTGTACGAGCAGTACTTC. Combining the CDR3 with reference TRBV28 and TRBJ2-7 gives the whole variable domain DVKVTQSSRYLVKRTGEKVFLECVQDMDHENMFWYRQDPGLGLRLIYFSYDVKMKEKGDIPEGYSVSREKKERFSLILESASTNQTSMYLCASSPHYGTGVYEQYFGPGTRLTVT.

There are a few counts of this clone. For the CDR3, the DNA is TGTGCCAGCAGTGAAGCGGTGGACATGAACACTGAAGCTTTCTTT. This translates into CASSEAVDMNTEAFF. This chain uses TRBV6-1 with TRBJ1-1; possible D gene TRBD1, 5 bases. With 0 bases removed from V and 0 bases from J, the gap between germline ends came to 8 bases. CDR1 is MNHNS and CDR2 is SASEGT in the germline V gene. The CDR3 is 15 residues long.

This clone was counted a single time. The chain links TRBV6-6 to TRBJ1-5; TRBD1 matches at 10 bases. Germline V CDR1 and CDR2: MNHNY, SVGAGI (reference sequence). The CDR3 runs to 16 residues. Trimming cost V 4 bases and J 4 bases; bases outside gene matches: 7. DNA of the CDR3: TGTGCCAGCAGTTGGGACAGGGGCAAGCCAAATCAGCCCCAGCATTTT. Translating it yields CASSWDRGKPNQPQHF.

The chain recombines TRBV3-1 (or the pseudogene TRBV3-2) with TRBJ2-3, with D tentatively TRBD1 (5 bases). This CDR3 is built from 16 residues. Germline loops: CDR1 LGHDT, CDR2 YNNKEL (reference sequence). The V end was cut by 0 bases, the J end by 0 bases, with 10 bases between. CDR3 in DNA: TGTGCCAGCAGCCAAGATGTAGGGGCTAGCACAGATACGCAGTATTTT. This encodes CASSQDVGASTDTQYF.

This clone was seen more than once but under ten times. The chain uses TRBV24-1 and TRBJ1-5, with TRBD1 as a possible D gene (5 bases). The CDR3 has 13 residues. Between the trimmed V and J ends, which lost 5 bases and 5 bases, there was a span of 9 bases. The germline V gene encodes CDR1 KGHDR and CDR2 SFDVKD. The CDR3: CATSGRVYQPQHF. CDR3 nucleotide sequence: TGTGCCACCAGTGGCAGGGTCTATCAGCCCCAGCATTTT.

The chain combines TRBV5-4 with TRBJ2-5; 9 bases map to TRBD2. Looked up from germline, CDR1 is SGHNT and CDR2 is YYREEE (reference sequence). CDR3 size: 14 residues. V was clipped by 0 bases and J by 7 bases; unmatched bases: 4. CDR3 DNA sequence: TGTGCCAGCAGCTTGGAAGCGGGGGGTGGGACCCAGTACTTC. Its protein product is CASSLEAGGGTQYF.

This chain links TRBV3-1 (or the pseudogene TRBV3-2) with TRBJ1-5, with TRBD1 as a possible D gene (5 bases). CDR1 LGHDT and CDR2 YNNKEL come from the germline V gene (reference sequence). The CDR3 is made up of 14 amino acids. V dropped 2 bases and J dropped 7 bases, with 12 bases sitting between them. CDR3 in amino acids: CASSQQGFQQPQHF. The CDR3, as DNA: TGTGCCAGCAGCCAACAGGGTTTTCAACAGCCCCAGCATTTT.

CDR3 sequence reads: CASSLDMSPSAQYF. For the CDR3, the DNA is TGTGCCAGCAGCTTAGATATGTCTCCGTCCGCCCAGTACTTC. This rearrangement joins TRBV11-2 to TRBJ2-5; D unclear. Trimming pared 0 bases from V and 9 bases from J, leaving 14 bases between. Germline V gene data show CDR1 as SGHAT and CDR2 as FQNNGV. The CDR3 has 14 residues.

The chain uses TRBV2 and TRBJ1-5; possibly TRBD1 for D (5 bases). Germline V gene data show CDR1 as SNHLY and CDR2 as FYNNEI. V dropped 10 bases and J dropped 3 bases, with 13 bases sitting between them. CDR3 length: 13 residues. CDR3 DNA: TGTGCCACCTCGGGGGAATTCAATCAGCCCCAGCATTTT. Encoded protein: CATSGEFNQPQHF.

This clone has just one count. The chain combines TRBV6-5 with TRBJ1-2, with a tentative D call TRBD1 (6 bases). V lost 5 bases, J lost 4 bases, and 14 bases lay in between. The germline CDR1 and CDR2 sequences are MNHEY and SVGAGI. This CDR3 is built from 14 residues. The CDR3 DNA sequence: TGTGCCAGCAGTCAGGCAGGGGAAGGCTATGGCTACACCTTC. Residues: CASSQAGEGYGYTF.

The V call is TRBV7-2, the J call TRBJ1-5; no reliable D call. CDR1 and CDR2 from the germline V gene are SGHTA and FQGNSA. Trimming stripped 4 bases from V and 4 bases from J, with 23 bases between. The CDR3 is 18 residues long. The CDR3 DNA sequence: TGTGCCAGCAGCTGGGGTCGAGGGCCCACGTCGGGAAATCAGCCCCAGCATTTT. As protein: CASSWGRGPTSGNQPQHF.

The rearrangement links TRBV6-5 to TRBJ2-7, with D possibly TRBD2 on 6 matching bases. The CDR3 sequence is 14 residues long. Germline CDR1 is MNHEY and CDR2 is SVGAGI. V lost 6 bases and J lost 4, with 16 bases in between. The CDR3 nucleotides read TGTGCCAGCAGGAGACTAGAGGGTCGGTACGAGCAGTACTTC. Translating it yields CASRRLEGRYEQYF.

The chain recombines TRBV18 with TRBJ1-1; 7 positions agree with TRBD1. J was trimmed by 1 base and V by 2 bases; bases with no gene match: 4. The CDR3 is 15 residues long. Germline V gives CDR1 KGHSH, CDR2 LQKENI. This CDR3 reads CASSPGQAGNTEAFF. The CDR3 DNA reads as TGTGCCAGCTCACCAGGACAGGCAGGGAACACTGAAGCTTTCTTT.

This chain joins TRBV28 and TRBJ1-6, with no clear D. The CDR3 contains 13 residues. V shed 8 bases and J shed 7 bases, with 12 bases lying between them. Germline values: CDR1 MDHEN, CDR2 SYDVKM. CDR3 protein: CASRRGNNSPLHF. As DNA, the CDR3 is TGTGCCAGCCGTCGGGGAAACAATTCACCCCTCCACTTT.

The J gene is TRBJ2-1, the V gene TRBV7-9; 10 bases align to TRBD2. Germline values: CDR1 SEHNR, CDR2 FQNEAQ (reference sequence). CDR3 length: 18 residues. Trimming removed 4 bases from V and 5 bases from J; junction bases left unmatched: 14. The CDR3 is CASSSRGGRTSGHNEQFF. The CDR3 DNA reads TGTGCCAGCAGCTCAAGGGGGGGTCGGACTAGCGGCCACAATGAGCAGTTCTTC.

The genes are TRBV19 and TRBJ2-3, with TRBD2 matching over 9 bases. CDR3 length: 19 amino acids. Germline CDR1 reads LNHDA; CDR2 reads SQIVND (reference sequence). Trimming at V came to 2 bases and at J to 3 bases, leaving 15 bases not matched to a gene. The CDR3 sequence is CASSIRFNLGLASTDTQYF. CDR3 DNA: TGTGCCAGTAGTATAAGATTCAACTTGGGACTAGCTTCAACAGATACGCAGTATTTT.

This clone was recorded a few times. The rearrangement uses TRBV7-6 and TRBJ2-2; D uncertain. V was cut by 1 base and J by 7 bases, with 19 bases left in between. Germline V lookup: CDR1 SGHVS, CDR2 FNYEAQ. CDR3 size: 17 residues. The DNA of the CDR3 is TGTGCCAGCAGCTTAGAGATCCCCCCTATAGCAATCGGGGAGCTGTTTTTT. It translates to CASSLEIPPIAIGELFF.

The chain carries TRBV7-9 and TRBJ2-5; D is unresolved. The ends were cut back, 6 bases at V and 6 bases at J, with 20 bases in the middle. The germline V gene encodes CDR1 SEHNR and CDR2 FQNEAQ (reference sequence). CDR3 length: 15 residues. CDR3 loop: CASRHDPLVAQTQYF. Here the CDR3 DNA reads TGTGCCAGCAGGCACGACCCCCTAGTCGCCCAGACCCAGTACTTC. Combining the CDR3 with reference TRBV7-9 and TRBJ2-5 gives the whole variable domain DTGVSQNPRHKITKRGQNVTFRCDPISEHNRLYWYRQTLGQGPEFLTYFQNEAQLEKSRLLSDRFSAERPKGSFSTLEIQRTEQGDSAMYLCASRHDPLVAQTQYFGPGTRLLVL.

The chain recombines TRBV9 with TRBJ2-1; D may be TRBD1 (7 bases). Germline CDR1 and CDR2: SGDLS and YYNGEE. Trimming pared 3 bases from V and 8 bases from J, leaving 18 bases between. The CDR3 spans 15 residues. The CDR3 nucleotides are TGTGCCAGCAGCGCCGGGGGTAGGGGGCTCGATGAGCAGTTCTTC. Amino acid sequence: CASSAGGRGLDEQFF.

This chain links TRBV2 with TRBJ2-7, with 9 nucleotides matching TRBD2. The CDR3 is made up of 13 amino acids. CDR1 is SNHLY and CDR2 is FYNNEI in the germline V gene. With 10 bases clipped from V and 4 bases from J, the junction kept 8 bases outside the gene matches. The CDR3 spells CATSGAGGYEQYF. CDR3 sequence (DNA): TGTGCCACCTCGGGAGCGGGAGGTTACGAGCAGTACTTC.

The DNA for the CDR3 is TGTGCCAGCAGCTTAGGGAGGGAGCAAGCTTTCTTT. Its protein is CASSLGREQAFF. The rearrangement links TRBV7-9 to TRBJ1-1, with D uncertain. This CDR3 is 12 amino acids long. V lost 1 base and J 9 bases, leaving 9 bases between the germline ends. CDR1 and CDR2 from the germline V gene are SEHNR and FQNEAQ (reference sequence).

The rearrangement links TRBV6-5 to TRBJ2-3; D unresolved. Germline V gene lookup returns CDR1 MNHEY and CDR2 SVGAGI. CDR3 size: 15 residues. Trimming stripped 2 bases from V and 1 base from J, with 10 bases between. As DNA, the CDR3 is TGTGCCAGCAGTTACCGAAGAGAGGGCACAGATACGCAGTATTTT. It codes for CASSYRREGTDTQYF.

The CDR3 here is CASSLWRESSYNEQFF. CDR3 nucleotides: TGTGCCAGCAGTTTATGGCGGGAGAGCTCCTACAATGAGCAGTTCTTC. J is TRBJ2-1 and V is TRBV28, with 7 bases fitting TRBD2. V was clipped by 0 bases and J by 0 bases; unmatched bases: 2. Per the germline V gene, CDR1 is MDHEN and CDR2 is SYDVKM. CDR3 length: 16 residues. Full variable domain (missing parts from reference TRBV28 and TRBJ2-1): DVKVTQSSRYLVKRTGEKVFLECVQDMDHENMFWYRQDPGLGLRLIYFSYDVKMKEKGDIPEGYSVSREKKERFSLILESASTNQTSMYLCASSLWRESSYNEQFFGPGTRLTVL.

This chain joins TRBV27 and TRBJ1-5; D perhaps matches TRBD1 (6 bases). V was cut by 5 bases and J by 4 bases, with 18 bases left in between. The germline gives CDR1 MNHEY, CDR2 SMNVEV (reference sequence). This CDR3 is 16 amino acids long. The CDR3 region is CASSTLRTAGNQPQHF. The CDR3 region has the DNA TGTGCCAGCAGTACCCTTAGGACAGCGGGAAATCAGCCCCAGCATTTT.